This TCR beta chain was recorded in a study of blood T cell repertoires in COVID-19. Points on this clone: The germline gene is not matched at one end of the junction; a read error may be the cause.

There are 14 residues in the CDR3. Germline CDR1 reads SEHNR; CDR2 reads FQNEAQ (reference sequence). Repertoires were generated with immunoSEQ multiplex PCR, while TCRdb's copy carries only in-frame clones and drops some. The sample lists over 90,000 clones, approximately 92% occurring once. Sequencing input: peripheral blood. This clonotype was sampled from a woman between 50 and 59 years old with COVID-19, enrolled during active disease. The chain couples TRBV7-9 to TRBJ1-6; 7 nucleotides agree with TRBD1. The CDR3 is CASSLDRVTSPLHF. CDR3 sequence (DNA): TGTGCCAGCAGTTTAGACAGGGTAACTTCACCCCTCCACTTT.